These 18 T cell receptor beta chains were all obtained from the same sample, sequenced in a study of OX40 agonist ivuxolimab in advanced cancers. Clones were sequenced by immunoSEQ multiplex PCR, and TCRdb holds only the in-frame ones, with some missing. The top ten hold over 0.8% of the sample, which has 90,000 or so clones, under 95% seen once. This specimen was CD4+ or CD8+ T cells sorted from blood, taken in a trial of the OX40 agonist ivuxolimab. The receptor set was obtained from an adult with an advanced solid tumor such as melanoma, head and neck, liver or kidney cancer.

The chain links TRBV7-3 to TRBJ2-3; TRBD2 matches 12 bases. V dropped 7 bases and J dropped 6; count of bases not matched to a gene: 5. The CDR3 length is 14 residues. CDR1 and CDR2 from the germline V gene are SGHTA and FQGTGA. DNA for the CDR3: TGTGCCAGCAAGACTAGCGGGAGTGTGGATACGCAGTATTTT. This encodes CASKTSGSVDTQYF.

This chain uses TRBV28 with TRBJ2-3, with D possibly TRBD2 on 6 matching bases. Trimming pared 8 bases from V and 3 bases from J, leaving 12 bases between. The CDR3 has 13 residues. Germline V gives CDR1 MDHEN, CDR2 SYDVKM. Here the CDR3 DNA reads TGTGCCAGCTGCGGGGCACCTACAGATACGCAGTATTTT. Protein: CASCGAPTDTQYF.

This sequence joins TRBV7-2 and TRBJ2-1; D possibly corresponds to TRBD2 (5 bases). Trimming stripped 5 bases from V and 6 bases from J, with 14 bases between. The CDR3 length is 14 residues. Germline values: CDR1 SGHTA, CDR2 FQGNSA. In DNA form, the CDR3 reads TGTGCCAGCAGCAGCAGCACTAGTGCCAATGAGCAGTTCTTC. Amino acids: CASSSSTSANEQFF.

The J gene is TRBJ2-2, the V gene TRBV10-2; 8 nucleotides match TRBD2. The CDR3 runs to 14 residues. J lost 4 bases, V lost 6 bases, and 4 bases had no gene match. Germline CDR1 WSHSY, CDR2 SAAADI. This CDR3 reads CASRTGTSTGELFF. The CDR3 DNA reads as TGCGCCAGCAGGACCGGGACTAGCACCGGGGAGCTGTTTTTT.

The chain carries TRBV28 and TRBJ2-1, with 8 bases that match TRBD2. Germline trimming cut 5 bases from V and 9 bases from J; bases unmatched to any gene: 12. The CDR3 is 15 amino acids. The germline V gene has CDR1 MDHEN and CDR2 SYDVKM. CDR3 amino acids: CASSKDPGLEPEQFF. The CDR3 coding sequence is TGTGCCAGCAGTAAAGATCCGGGACTAGAACCTGAGCAGTTCTTC.

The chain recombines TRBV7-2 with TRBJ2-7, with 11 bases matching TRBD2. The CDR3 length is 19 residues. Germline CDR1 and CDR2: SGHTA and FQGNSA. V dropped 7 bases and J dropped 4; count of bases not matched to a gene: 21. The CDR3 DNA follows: TGTGCCAGCACCACCCCTCGAGGACTAGCGGGTAGCAATTTTTACGAGCAGTACTTC. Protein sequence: CASTTPRGLAGSNFYEQYF.

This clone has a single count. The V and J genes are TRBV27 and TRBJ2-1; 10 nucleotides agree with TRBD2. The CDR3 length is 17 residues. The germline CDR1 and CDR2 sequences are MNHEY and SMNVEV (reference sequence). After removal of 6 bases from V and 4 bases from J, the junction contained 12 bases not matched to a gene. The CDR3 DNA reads TGTGCCAGCAGGGGGCCTAGCGGGAGCGGAACATACAATGAGCAGTTCTTC. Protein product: CASRGPSGSGTYNEQFF.

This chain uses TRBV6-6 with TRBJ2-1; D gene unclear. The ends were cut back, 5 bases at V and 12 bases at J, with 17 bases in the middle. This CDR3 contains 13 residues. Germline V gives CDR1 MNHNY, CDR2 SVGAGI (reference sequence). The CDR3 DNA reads TGTGCCAGCAGTCCCCTTGGGGTACGATGGCAGTTCTTC. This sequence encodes CASSPLGVRWQFF.

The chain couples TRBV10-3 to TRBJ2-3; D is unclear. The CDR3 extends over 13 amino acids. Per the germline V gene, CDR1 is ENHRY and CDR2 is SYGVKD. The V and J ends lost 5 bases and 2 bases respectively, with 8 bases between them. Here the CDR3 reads CAISFGNTDTQYF. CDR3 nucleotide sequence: TGTGCCATCAGTTTCGGAAACACAGATACGCAGTATTTT.

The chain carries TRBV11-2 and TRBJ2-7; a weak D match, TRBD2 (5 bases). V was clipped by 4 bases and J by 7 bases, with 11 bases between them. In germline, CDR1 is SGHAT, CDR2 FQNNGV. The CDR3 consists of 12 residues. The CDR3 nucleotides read TGTGCCAGCAGCTCACAACGGGGTGAGCAGTACTTC. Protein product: CASSSQRGEQYF. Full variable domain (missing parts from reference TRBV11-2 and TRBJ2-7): EAGVAQSPRYKIIEKRQSVAFWCNPISGHATLYWYQQILGQGPKLLIQFQNNGVVDDSQLPKDRFSAERLKGVDSTLKIQPAKLEDSAVYLCASSSQRGEQYFGPGTRLTVT.

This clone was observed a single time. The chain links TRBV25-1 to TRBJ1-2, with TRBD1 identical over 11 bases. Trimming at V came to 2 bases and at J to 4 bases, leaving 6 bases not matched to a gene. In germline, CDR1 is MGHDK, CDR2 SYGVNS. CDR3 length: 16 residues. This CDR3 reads CASSEPGTGGTYGYTF. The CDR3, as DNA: TGTGCCAGCAGTGAACCAGGGACAGGGGGAACCTATGGCTACACCTTC.

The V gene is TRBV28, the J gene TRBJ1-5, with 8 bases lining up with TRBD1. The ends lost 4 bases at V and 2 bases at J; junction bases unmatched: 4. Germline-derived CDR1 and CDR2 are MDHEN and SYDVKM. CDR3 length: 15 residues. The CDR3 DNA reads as TGTGCCAGCAGTTCAGGGGGCGATGGCAATCAGCCCCAGCATTTT. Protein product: CASSSGGDGNQPQHF.

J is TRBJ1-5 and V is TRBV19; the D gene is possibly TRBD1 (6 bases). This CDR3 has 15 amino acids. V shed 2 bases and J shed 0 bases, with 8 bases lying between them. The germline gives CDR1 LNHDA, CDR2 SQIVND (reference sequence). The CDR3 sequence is CASSINRVSNQPQHF. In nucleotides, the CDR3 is TGTGCCAGTAGTATAAACAGGGTTAGCAATCAGCCCCAGCATTTT.

For the CDR3, the DNA is TGTGCCAGCAGTTTGGAAGGGCCCGATTACGAGCAGTACTTC. Protein sequence: CASSLEGPDYEQYF. This sequence joins TRBV28 and TRBJ2-7; D gene uncertain. V was shortened by 3 bases and J by 4 bases, with 13 bases between the two germline ends. This CDR3 has 14 residues. CDR1 and CDR2 from the germline V gene are MDHEN and SYDVKM.

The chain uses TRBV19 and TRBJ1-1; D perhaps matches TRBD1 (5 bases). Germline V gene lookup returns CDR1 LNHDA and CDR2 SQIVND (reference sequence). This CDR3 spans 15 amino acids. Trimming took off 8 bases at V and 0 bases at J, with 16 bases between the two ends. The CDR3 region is CASRTRSEMNTEAFF. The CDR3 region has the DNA TGTGCCAGTCGGACAAGGTCCGAAATGAACACTGAAGCTTTCTTT.

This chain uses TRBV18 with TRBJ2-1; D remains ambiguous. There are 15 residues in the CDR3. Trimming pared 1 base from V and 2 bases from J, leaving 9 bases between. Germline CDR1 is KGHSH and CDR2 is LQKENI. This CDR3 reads CASSPLRRTYNEQFF. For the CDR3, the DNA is TGTGCCAGCTCACCACTGCGGAGAACCTACAATGAGCAGTTCTTC. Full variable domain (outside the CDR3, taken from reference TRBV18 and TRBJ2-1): NAGVMQNPRHLVRRRGQEARLRCSPMKGHSHVYWYRQLPEEGLKFMVYLQKENIIDESGMPKERFSAEFPKEGPSILRIQQVVRGDSAAYFCASSPLRRTYNEQFFGPGTRLTVL.

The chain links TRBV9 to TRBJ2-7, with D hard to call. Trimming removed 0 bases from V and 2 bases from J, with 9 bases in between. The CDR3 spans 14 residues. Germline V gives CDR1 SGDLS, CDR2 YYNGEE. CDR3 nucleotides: TGTGCCAGCAGCGTAGATTGGGGTACCTACGAGCAGTACTTC. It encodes CASSVDWGTYEQYF.

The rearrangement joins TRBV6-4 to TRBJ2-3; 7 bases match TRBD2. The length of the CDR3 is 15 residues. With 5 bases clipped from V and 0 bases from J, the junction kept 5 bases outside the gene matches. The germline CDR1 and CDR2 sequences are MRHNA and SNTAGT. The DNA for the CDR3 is TGTGCCAGCAGTTCCACTAGCGCCAGCACAGATACGCAGTATTTT. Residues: CASSSTSASTDTQYF.